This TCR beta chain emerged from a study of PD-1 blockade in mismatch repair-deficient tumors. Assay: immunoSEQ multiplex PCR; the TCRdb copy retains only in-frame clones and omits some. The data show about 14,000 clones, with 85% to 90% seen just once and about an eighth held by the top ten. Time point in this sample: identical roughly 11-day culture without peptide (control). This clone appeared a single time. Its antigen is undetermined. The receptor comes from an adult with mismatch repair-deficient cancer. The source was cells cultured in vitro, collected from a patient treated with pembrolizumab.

This chain's CDR3 is CASSPLGGEQYF. The DNA for the CDR3 is TGTGCCAGCAGCCCCCTGGGTGGGGAGCAGTACTTC. The chain joins TRBV11-2 to TRBJ2-7; D remains ambiguous. The CDR3 is made up of 12 amino acids. Germline CDR1 is SGHAT and CDR2 is FQNNGV. V lost 5 bases to trimming and J lost 7 bases, with 12 bases between them. Filled out from reference TRBV11-2 and TRBJ2-7, the complete variable domain reads EAGVAQSPRYKIIEKRQSVAFWCNPISGHATLYWYQQILGQGPKLLIQFQNNGVVDDSQLPKDRFSAERLKGVDSTLKIQPAKLEDSAVYLCASSPLGGEQYFGPGTRLTVT.